Listed below are T cell receptor beta chains from one sample, sequenced in a study of CXCR3-negative and CXCR3-positive naive CD8 T cells. TCRdb reanalyzed the 5' RACE reads, giving one entry per CDR3 protein sequence and no DNA. In total, the table holds fewer than 90,000 distinct CDR3 sequences. Sequencing input: naive CXCR3- CD8+ T cells from blood. These receptors originate from a human donor in good health. Some clones in this sample may be carry-over from other donors' samples. CDR3s include the opening cysteine and the closing phenylalanine or tryptophan. The order of the fields is CDR3 length, J gene, V gene, CDR3 protein.

15	TRBJ1-1	TRBV27	CASSRPWGSNTEAFF
17	TRBJ2-1	TRBV4-1	CASRRGQGVSSYNEQFF
13	TRBJ2-7	TRBV3-1	CASSHRLASEQYF
15	TRBJ1-4	TRBV2	CASRATGARAEKLFF
15	TRBJ2-5	TRBV12-3/TRBV12-4	CASSLFAGDQETQYF
14	TRBJ2-1	TRBV20-1	CSARESSGYNEQFF
17	TRBJ2-1	TRBV7-9	CASSPVPGLAGVDEQFF
18	TRBJ2-1	TRBV29-1	CSVKLGLAEPSSYNEQFF
14	TRBJ2-3	TRBV29-1	CSVMGLAGVDTQYF
15	TRBJ2-3	TRBV29-1	CSVVLDNWRTDTQYF
15	TRBJ2-7	TRBV4-1	CASSLGTGGMHEQYF
15	TRBJ1-6	TRBV13	CASSFRTEINSPLHF
15	TRBJ2-1	TRBV20-1	CSARPRIAGASEQFF
17	TRBJ2-1	TRBV19	CASSKSSTGGPYNEQFF
13	TRBJ2-1	TRBV4-1	CASSQVSYNEQFF
12	TRBJ2-3	TRBV29-1	CSVDRCPDTQYF
14	TRBJ2-5	TRBV3-1	CASSQADSQETQYF
17	TRBJ2-5	TRBV5-1	CASSFGWGEGGQETQYF
19	TRBJ1-1	TRBV28	CASSFNNPGPGQWDTEAFF
17	TRBJ1-2	TRBV29-1	CSVWIPILGTESYGYTF
14	TRBJ2-7	TRBV6-5	CASSYLQGAYEQYF
14	TRBJ1-6	TRBV30	CAWNPTGGNSPLHF
16	TRBJ2-7	TRBV7-9	CASSLPPGQGSHEQYF
14	TRBJ2-2	TRBV9	CASSVEGEAGELFF
15	TRBJ2-5	TRBV28	CASSLGDREFETQYF
18	TRBJ2-4	TRBV3-1	CASSQEVWGRIPENIQYF
11	TRBJ2-5	TRBV18	CASSPEETQYF
12	TRBJ2-1	TRBV30	CASRGSYNEQFF
14	TRBJ2-7	TRBV11-1	CASSLAGNRYEQYF
12	TRBJ2-2	TRBV29-1	CSVVKNTGELFF
16	TRBJ2-1	TRBV13	CASNMGTSGGVNEQFF
15	TRBJ2-3	TRBV6-5	CASRIEKWGWDTQYF
14	TRBJ2-1	TRBV6-5	CARHSGGAYNEQFF
16	TRBJ2-1	TRBV29-1	CSVGGGPRGRYNEQFF
18	TRBJ2-2	TRBV12-3/TRBV12-4	CASSLVPFGTANTGELFF
17	TRBJ2-1	TRBV7-6	CASSLATGGRGYNEQFF